This is a list of T cell receptor beta chains from one sample in a study of cytomegalovirus exposure and HLA in healthy donors. Some clones are missing from TCRdb's copy, which holds only in-frame ones; the method was immunoSEQ multiplex PCR. The repertoire holds more than 80,000 clones, with 65% to 80% as singletons. The sample consisted of PBMCs. These receptors were collected from a human donor in good health. Both conserved end residues are part of each CDR3. The D gene is left open where the match is weak. Where a row states a size, it is once, few, many or the class of an expanded clone; other rows omit it.

TRBV11-2	TRBJ2-5	.	.	CASSPGLETQYF	TGTGCCAGCAGCCCAGGGCTAGAGACCCAGTACTTC
TRBV5-4	TRBJ2-5	.	few	CASFKRGETQYF	TGTGCCAGCTTCAAACGAGGGGAGACCCAGTACTTC
TRBV27	TRBJ1-1	.	.	CASSYLGGWCEAFF	TGTGCCAGCAGTTACCTTGGGGGGTGGTGTGAAGCTTTCTTT
TRBV9	TRBJ2-3	TRBD2	.	CASSVGSSGSTDTQYF	TGTGCCAGCAGCGTAGGATCTAGCGGGAGTACAGATACGCAGTATTTT
TRBV19	TRBJ1-5	.	.	CASSMARVGPSEARDTSRDQPQHF	TGTGCCAGTAGTATGGCCAGAGTGGGGCCGTCGGAGGCCCGGGACACCTCTAGGGACCAGCCCCAGCATTTT
TRBV5-1	TRBJ2-7	.	.	CASSLTGSSYEQYF	TGCGCCAGCAGCTTAACGGGGAGCTCCTACGAGCAGTACTTC
TRBV15	TRBJ1-4	.	once	CATSRGNGNEKLFF	TGTGCCACCAGCAGAGGTAACGGTAATGAAAAACTGTTTTTT
TRBV10-1	TRBJ2-1	.	.	CASRGDTVTEQFF	TGCGCCAGCAGAGGGGACACGGTGACTGAGCAGTTCTTC
TRBV5-1	TRBJ2-5	.	.	CASSSSRQETQYF	TGCGCCAGCAGCTCTTCGAGGCAAGAGACCCAGTACTTC
TRBV18	TRBJ1-1	.	.	CASSTVNTEAFF	TGTGCCAGCTCAACAGTGAACACTGAAGCTTTCTTT
TRBV5-1	TRBJ1-3	TRBD1	.	CASKTGSSGNTIYF	TGCGCCAGCAAGACAGGGAGCTCTGGAAACACCATATATTTT
TRBV10-3	TRBJ2-3	.	few	CATEGLSSTDTQYF	TGTGCCACCGAGGGACTTTCTAGCACAGATACGCAGTATTTT
TRBV5-1	TRBJ1-1	TRBD1	.	CASSSTGTGIDTEAFF	TGCGCCAGCAGCTCTACCGGGACAGGGATCGACACTGAAGCTTTCTTT
TRBV9	TRBJ2-1	TRBD2	.	CASSVAAGASYNEQFF	TGTGCCAGCAGCGTAGCAGCGGGGGCGTCCTACAATGAGCAGTTCTTC
TRBV29-1	TRBJ2-1	TRBD2	.	CSVGTWIRTSVSYNEQFF	TGCAGCGTGGGGACCTGGATCCGGACTAGCGTGTCCTACAATGAGCAGTTCTTC
TRBV4-3	TRBJ2-2	.	.	CASSQALTSSGELFF	TGCGCCAGCAGCCAGGCACTAACCTCGAGTGGGGAGCTGTTTTTT
TRBV9	TRBJ1-3	.	once	CASSGGPTGNTIYF	TGTGCCAGCAGCGGCGGGCCCACTGGAAACACCATATATTTT
TRBV5-6	TRBJ2-7	TRBD2	.	CASSLYRGATSGIYEQYF	TGTGCCAGCAGCTTGTACAGGGGGGCAACTAGCGGGATCTACGAGCAGTACTTC
TRBV7-2	TRBJ1-2	.	.	CASSLESQGSDGYTF	TGTGCCAGCAGCTTAGAATCGCAGGGGTCGGATGGCTACACCTTC
TRBV2	TRBJ2-1	TRBD2	.	CASSELASGTGEQFF	TGTGCCAGCAGTGAATTGGCTAGCGGTACAGGTGAGCAGTTCTTC
TRBV6-5	TRBJ1-2	.	.	CASSYSISTGHGYTF	TGTGCCAGCAGTTACTCGATATCTACAGGTCATGGCTACACCTTC
TRBV4-3	TRBJ2-1	.	.	CASSQDYARAVYNEQFF	TGCGCCAGCAGCCAAGATTACGCCCGAGCGGTTTACAATGAGCAGTTCTTC
TRBV6-6	TRBJ1-5	TRBD1	.	CASSFTGVHQPQHF	TGTGCCAGCAGTTTTACAGGGGTACATCAACCCCAGCATTTT
TRBV7-6	TRBJ2-7	.	.	CASSVIVRGAHEQYF	TGTGCCAGCAGCGTTATCGTTCGGGGGGCCCACGAGCAGTACTTC
TRBV29-1	TRBJ1-1	.	once	CSVGTRANTEAFF	TGCAGCGTTGGGACCAGGGCGAACACTGAAGCTTTCTTT
TRBV30	TRBJ2-7	.	.	CAWRLRPYEQYF	TGTGCCTGGAGACTGAGGCCCTACGAGCAGTACTTC
TRBV11-2	TRBJ2-1	.	.	CASSLEARRTTNEQFF	TGTGCCAGCAGCTTAGAGGCGCGGCGAACGACGAATGAGCAGTTCTTC
TRBV2	TRBJ2-1	TRBD2	.	CASRPRGGSYNEQFF	TGTGCCAGCAGGCCCCGCGGGGGTTCCTACAATGAGCAGTTCTTC
TRBV5-4	TRBJ2-5	TRBD2	.	CASSLAGGSKETQYF	TGTGCCAGCAGTTTAGCGGGGGGCTCCAAAGAGACCCAGTACTTC
TRBV5-1	TRBJ2-1	TRBD1	.	CASSSPGQYNEQFF	TGCGCCAGCAGCTCCCCGGGACAGTACAATGAGCAGTTCTTC
TRBV19	TRBJ1-1	TRBD1	few	CASSESTGRPGAFF	TGTGCCAGTAGCGAATCGACAGGGCGCCCCGGAGCTTTCTTT
TRBV25-1	TRBJ1-1	.	few	CASGDTLVNTEAFF	TGTGCCAGCGGGGATACACTAGTAAACACTGAAGCTTTCTTT
TRBV29-1	TRBJ1-2	TRBD1	.	CSVLGQGISYTF	TGCAGCGTCTTAGGACAGGGGATTAGCTACACCTTC
TRBV25-1	TRBJ2-5	.	.	CASSAPTTSRGQYF	TGTGCCAGCAGTGCCCCGACTACCTCTCGGGGCCAGTACTTC
TRBV29-1	TRBJ2-3	.	.	CSVSPESPTDTQYF	TGCAGCGTTAGTCCCGAAAGCCCCACAGATACGCAGTATTTT
TRBV18	TRBJ2-5	.	.	CASSPISETQYF	TGTGCCAGCTCACCAATATCAGAGACCCAGTACTTC
TRBV5-1	TRBJ2-1	TRBD2	.	CASSLVGGGYNEQFF	TGCGCCAGCAGCTTGGTTGGCGGGGGCTACAATGAGCAGTTCTTC
TRBV19	TRBJ2-1	TRBD2	.	CASSMGGTSGISSYNEQFF	TGTGCCAGTAGTATGGGAGGGACTAGCGGGATTAGCTCCTACAATGAGCAGTTCTTC
TRBV2	TRBJ2-1	TRBD2	.	CASLRLAGVLNEQFF	TGTGCCAGCCTTCGACTAGCGGGAGTTCTGAATGAGCAGTTCTTC
TRBV5-4	TRBJ2-6	.	few	CASSLDREFGANVLTF	TGTGCCAGCAGCTTGGACAGGGAGTTTGGGGCCAACGTCCTGACTTTC
TRBV11-2	TRBJ2-7	.	.	CASSSGLSYEQYF	TGTGCCAGCAGCTCCGGACTCTCCTACGAGCAGTACTTC
TRBV7-9	TRBJ1-1	.	few	CASSPRFMNTEAFF	TGTGCCAGCAGCCCCAGGTTTATGAACACTGAAGCTTTCTTT
TRBV6-5	TRBJ1-1	.	.	CASSYSGRSNTEAFF	TGTGCCAGCAGTTACTCAGGCAGGTCGAACACTGAAGCTTTCTTT
TRBV18	TRBJ1-1	.	.	CASSPPVRERAEAFF	TGTGCCAGCTCACCACCGGTTCGGGAGAGGGCTGAAGCTTTCTTT
TRBV27	TRBJ2-3	TRBD2	few	CASSLTGTRGTDTQYF	TGTGCCAGCAGTCTCACCGGGACTAGGGGCACAGATACGCAGTATTTT
TRBV15	TRBJ1-2	.	.	CATSGAGREEYGYTF	TGTGCCACCAGCGGGGCAGGGAGGGAGGAGTATGGCTACACCTTC
TRBV7-6	TRBJ2-3	TRBD1	.	CASSLETGGGDTQYF	TGTGCCAGCAGCTTGGAGACAGGGGGCGGAGATACGCAGTATTTT
TRBV6-5	TRBJ2-2	.	.	CASSYGEDSFTGELFF	TGTGCCAGCAGTTACGGCGAGGATTCGTTCACCGGGGAGCTGTTTTTT
TRBV7-2	TRBJ2-7	.	.	CASRRRAGPSYEQYF	TGTGCCAGCAGACGGAGGGCAGGGCCCTCCTACGAGCAGTACTTC
TRBV5-1	TRBJ2-7	TRBD2	.	CASSWGTSGYEQYF	TGCGCCAGCAGCTGGGGGACTAGCGGTTACGAGCAGTACTTC
TRBV7-8	TRBJ2-3	TRBD2	.	CASSLALASGYTDTQYF	TGTGCCAGCAGCTTAGCGCTGGCTAGCGGCTACACAGATACGCAGTATTTT
TRBV6-6	TRBJ1-1	.	once	CASSYPTGNTEAFF	TGTGCCAGCAGTTACCCGACAGGGAACACTGAAGCTTTCTTT
TRBV30	TRBJ2-4	.	.	CAWRERASVKNIQYF	TGTGCCTGGAGAGAAAGGGCTAGCGTCAAAAACATTCAGTACTTC
TRBV19	TRBJ1-1	.	few	CASSSLETFGTEAFF	TGTGCCAGTAGTAGTTTGGAGACCTTCGGCACTGAAGCTTTCTTT
TRBV4-3	TRBJ1-4	.	few	CASSQGRGRHEKLFF	TGCGCCAGCAGCCAAGGGAGGGGCAGACATGAAAAACTGTTTTTT